This T cell receptor beta chain originates from a study of cytomegalovirus exposure and HLA in healthy donors. Study-wide results and caveats: A later examination showed that TCR association rates differed by HLA locus, with DRB1 most and HLA-C fewest.

In this sample, this clone turned up a few times. No antigen is known for it. Amplification used 60 Vbeta primers and 13 Jbeta primers. Repertoires were generated with immunoSEQ multiplex PCR, while TCRdb's copy carries only in-frame clones and drops some. The sample holds about 150,000 clones, about 85% seen once. With 3 bases removed from V and 0 bases from J, the gap between germline ends came to 14 bases. This CDR3 has 16 residues. CDR1 SGHRS and CDR2 YFSETQ come from the germline V gene. This chain links TRBV5-1 with TRBJ2-3; possible D gene TRBD2, 6 bases. This TCR derives from a boy aged 2 to 10 in good health and CMV-seronegative. The material sequenced was PBMCs. CDR3 in amino acids: CASSSTPGTSTDTQYF. For the CDR3, the DNA is TGCGCCAGCAGCTCGACTCCCGGGACTAGCACAGATACGCAGTATTTT.